This TCR beta chain was sequenced in a study of radiotherapy plus CTLA-4 blockade in lung cancer. V lost 4 bases and J lost 4; bases outside the gene matches: 5. The length of the CDR3 is 13 residues. Germline V gives CDR1 SGHRS, CDR2 YFSETQ. Method: immunoSEQ multiplex PCR; TCRdb's copy keeps in-frame clones and lacks some. The sample contains 100,000 to 150,000 clones, more than 80% of which appear only once. This TCR was recovered from a human donor with non-small cell lung cancer that progressed on radiotherapy plus ipilimumab. The sequenced sample was peripheral blood, obtained from a patient treated with radiotherapy plus ipilimumab. The J gene is TRBJ2-7, the V gene TRBV5-1; 7 nucleotides agree with TRBD2. The CDR3 reads CASSPAGAYEQYF. As DNA, the CDR3 is TGCGCCAGCAGCCCGGCGGGAGCGTACGAGCAGTACTTC.